This T cell receptor beta chain was retrieved from a study of graft-versus-host responses after intestinal transplantation. Study-wide background: Each recipient received a multivisceral, liver-intestinal, or isolated intestinal graft.

The sample holds a few counts of this clone. Its target is unknown. TCRdb keeps only in-frame clones here, not all; method: immunoSEQ multiplex PCR. This sample has roughly 30,000 clones; about four fifths occur once, and the top ten carry around 20%. Findings of the study overall: Detected in recipient marrow were GvH clones, some of which were first observed in ileum or blood. Clonal ratios of graft-versus-host to host-versus-graft in allografts were high for patients exhibiting graft-donor T cell macrochimerism.

This CDR3 spans 14 amino acids. V was shortened by 1 base and J by 7 bases, with 11 bases between the two germline ends. From germline, CDR1 is MGHRA and CDR2 YSYEKL. This specimen was unstimulated CD8+ T cells sorted from spleen or lymph node cells, taken before intestinal transplant. The V and J genes are TRBV4-1 and TRBJ1-5, with D possibly being TRBD1 (5 bases). This clonotype originated in a human donor who received an intestinal transplant. The CDR3 DNA is TGCGCCAGCAGCCAAGTTCAGGGAGGCCAGCCCCAGCATTTT. Protein product: CASSQVQGGQPQHF.